This T cell receptor beta chain was documented in a study of technical replicates of blood from several donors. V was clipped by 6 bases and J by 4 bases, with 15 bases between them. CDR1 and CDR2 from the germline V gene are MNHNS and SASEGT. The CDR3 sequence is 14 residues long. Here immunoSEQ multiplex PCR was the method, and the copy in TCRdb shows in-frame clones only, minus some. The repertoire includes about 75,000 clones, 97% of them detected once, and around 0.18% sits in the top ten. Sequencing input: T cells isolated from PBMCs. The source is a human donor in good health. The gene calls are TRBV6-1 and TRBJ2-5, with D possibly matching TRBD2 (5 bases). For the CDR3, the DNA is TGTGCCAGCAGGGGAGTAGCACCATCAGAGACCCAGTACTTC. It translates to CASRGVAPSETQYF.